The TCR beta chain under discussion was sequenced for a study of T cells in Graves' hyperthyroidism and ophthalmopathy. Concerning this clonotype: Its antigen is undetermined.

Subjects aged 18 to 65 presented with newly diagnosed hyperthyroidism of less than 2 months' duration. The TCR beta CDR3 regions underwent amplification using RNA transcripts as the source. HTBI primers drove first-round RT-PCR of the TCR CDR3. TCRdb passed the multiplex PCR reads through MiXCR, listing each CDR3 protein once. There are about 96,000 distinct CDR3 sequences in the sample; 51% occur only once, and 25% to 30% lies in the top ten. General observations from the study: Expanded thyroid clonotypes (above 0.001) were mostly also found in blood.

Sequenced sample: blood. This clonotype was sampled from a middle-aged woman with Graves' hyperthyroidism.

The CDR3 nucleotides read TGTGCCAGCAGCTCCCAGGGCTATGGAAACACCATATATTTT. The encoded protein is CASSSQGYGNTIYF. The chain combines TRBV9 with TRBJ1-3; maybe TRBD1 (5 bases). Deletions cut 4 bases from V and 3 bases from J, with 11 bases between. The CDR3 covers 14 residues. Germline-derived CDR1 and CDR2 are SGDLS and YYNGEE.